This note documents a single TCR beta chain sequence. Donor samples were obtained from healthy Caucasian individuals from Russia, aged roughly 6 to 90. The authors drew around 9.3 milliliters of peripheral blood from each donor. Alongside a J-beta primer mix, a sample-barcoded 5' primer served in a second PCR lasting about 7 to 12 cycles. TCRdb re-called the 5' RACE reads with MiXCR, one entry per CDR3 protein. The profile shows around 1.5 million distinct CDR3 sequences, 30% to 35% of them singletons. The CDR3 has 18 amino acids. Germline V gives CDR1 MNHEY, CDR2 SVGAGI. The V segment lost 0 bases and the J segment 2 bases; nucleotides outside the gene matches: 8. The entry originates in a study of blood T cells in healthy people across ages. Study as a whole: Capturing about one barcoded beta molecule per two T cells was achieved by template switching.

V and J are TRBV6-5 and TRBJ2-7; 12 bases match TRBD2. The sample taken for sequencing was blood. The receptor was isolated from a woman aged 25 to 39 in good health. CDR3 in amino acids: CASSYSKTSGGPTYEQYF. The CDR3 DNA follows: TGTGCCAGCAGTTACTCGAAGACTAGCGGGGGTCCAACCTACGAGCAGTACTTC.